The 7 T cell receptor beta chains presented below share a single source sample, sequenced in a study of post-analysis software for immune sequencing data. Study-wide results and limits: TRBV segments more frequent in patients than in controls numbered five and included TRBV5-6, TRBV5-1 and TRBV20-1.

These receptors lack a known antigen. Prepared TCR beta cDNA libraries contained unique molecular identifiers. One entry per CDR3 protein results from TCRdb running MiXCR on the PCR reads. This sample has around 400,000 distinct CDR3 sequences, with about a third found just once. The specimen sequenced was blood. The source of these receptors is a girl between 5 and 17 years old with multiple sclerosis.

In this sample, this clonotype turned up a few times. This rearrangement joins TRBV20-1 to TRBJ2-5; D tentatively reads TRBD1 or TRBD2 (7 bases each). V was cut by 5 bases and J by 5 bases, with 21 bases left in between. The CDR3 is 15 amino acids. Germline loops: CDR1 DFQATT, CDR2 SNEGSKA (reference sequence). In DNA form, the CDR3 reads TGCAGTGCTTCTGCTACTAGCGAGGGGGCCGAGACCCAGTACTTC. Its translation is CSASATSEGAETQYF.

This clonotype was observed many times. This rearrangement joins TRBV4-3 to TRBJ1-2, with a weak D call TRBD1 (6 bases). The V end was cut by 0 bases, the J end by 2 bases, with 10 bases between. The CDR3 covers 15 residues. CDR1 and CDR2 (germline): LGHNA, YSLEER. Here the CDR3 reads CASSQERTANYGYTF. CDR3 in DNA: TGCGCCAGCAGCCAAGAGCGGACAGCGAACTATGGCTACACCTTC.

This chain connects TRBV4-1 to TRBJ1-1, with 8 positions matching TRBD1. The CDR3 sequence is 15 residues long. In germline, CDR1 is MGHRA, CDR2 YSYEKL. The J segment lost 5 bases and the V segment lost 2 bases, leaving 7 bases of the junction unmatched. The CDR3 sequence: CASSQSGQGGTEAFF. The CDR3 DNA is TGCGCCAGCAGCCAATCCGGACAGGGTGGGACTGAAGCTTTCTTT.

Points on this clonotype: This clone may be a read error of a much larger clone one base away. The V gene is TRBV4-2, the J gene TRBJ2-7; 12 bases map to TRBD2. Germline CDR1 is LGHNA and CDR2 is YNFKEQ. The CDR3 extends over 17 amino acids. The DNA for the CDR3 is TGTGCCAGCAGCCAAGATGCTAGCGGGGGGGCTGGCTACGGGCAGTACTTC. Its protein product is CASSQDASGGAGYGQYF.

The J gene is TRBJ2-2, the V gene TRBV7-2; either TRBD1 or TRBD2 may supply D (6 bases each). This CDR3 is 15 amino acids long. The germline gives CDR1 SGHTA, CDR2 FQGNSA. V shed 5 bases and J shed 1 base, with 11 bases lying between them. The CDR3 bases are TGTGCCAGCAGCCCGGGGGCCCTGAACACCGGGGAGCTGTTTTTT. Residues: CASSPGALNTGELFF.

This clonotype has only one observation. The rearrangement joins TRBV18 to TRBJ1-6; D gene unclear. The germline V gene encodes CDR1 KGHSH and CDR2 LQKENI. The CDR3 covers 15 residues. V was clipped by 3 bases and J by 0 bases, with 6 bases between them. Here the CDR3 reads CASSPPSSYNSPLHF. In DNA form, the CDR3 reads TGTGCCAGCTCACCGCCGAGCTCCTATAATTCACCCCTCCACTTT.

This clonotype has a handful of counts. V is TRBV6-2 or TRBV6-3 and J is TRBJ2-4; 9 nucleotides match TRBD2. The CDR3 loop spans 16 amino acids. The V gene end was trimmed by 6 bases and the J gene end by 1 base; junction bases not matched to a gene: 7. Germline CDR1 and CDR2: MNHEY and SVGEGT. CDR3 amino acids: CASRRPSGDAKNIQYF. The CDR3 nucleotides read TGTGCCAGCAGGCGCCCTAGCGGGGATGCCAAAAACATTCAGTACTTC.